Presented here are 14 T cell receptor beta chains from one specimen sequenced in a study of response to subunit inactivated influenza vaccine. TCRdb reprocessed the RT-PCR reads with MiXCR, giving one entry per CDR3 protein. The sample contains over 800,000 distinct CDR3 sequences, about 20% of which appear only once. The sequencing here drew on PBMCs from blood, taken 5 days after vaccination. Receptors originate from a man in his forties or fifties who received an inactivated influenza vaccine.

This clonotype has at least ten counts. CDR3 amino acids: CASSRRFQETQYF. As DNA, the CDR3 is TGTGCCAGCAGTCGAAGGTTCCAAGAGACCCAGTACTTC. The V gene is TRBV7-6, the J gene TRBJ2-5; D gene ambiguous. The CDR3 extends over 13 amino acids. Germline CDR1 is SGHVS and CDR2 is FNYEAQ. The V end lost 6 bases, the J end lost 1 base, and 9 bases lay between the germline ends.

The chain employs TRBV10-3 and TRBJ2-5; 8 bases map to TRBD1. CDR3 length equals 15 residues. From germline, CDR1 is ENHRY and CDR2 SYGVKD. Trimming at V came to 0 bases and at J to 2 bases, leaving 2 bases not matched to a gene. This CDR3 reads CAISESNRGQETQYF. The CDR3 DNA reads TGTGCCATCAGTGAGTCGAACAGGGGGCAAGAGACCCAGTACTTC.

The rearrangement uses TRBV7-2 and TRBJ2-4; 7 positions match TRBD1. The CDR3 has 16 amino acids. The trim removed 4 bases at V and 3 bases at J, leaving 9 bases unmatched. The germline V gene has CDR1 SGHTA and CDR2 FQGNSA. CDR3 loop: CASSSTGNTNKNIQYF. DNA of the CDR3: TGTGCCAGCAGCTCGACAGGGAACACTAACAAAAACATTCAGTACTTC.

This clonotype appeared a few times. The J gene is TRBJ2-1, the V gene TRBV4-3; 14 bases are shared with TRBD2. The CDR3 is 16 amino acids. Unmatched junction bases numbered 4, after V lost 0 bases and J lost 9 bases. Germline V gene lookup returns CDR1 LGHNA and CDR2 YSLEER. The CDR3 DNA reads as TGCGCCAGCAGCCAAGATCCGGGACTAGCGGGAGTTGAGCAGTTCTTC. Translated: CASSQDPGLAGVEQFF.

This clonotype was detected only a few times. The chain has TRBV7-9 and TRBJ2-3; maybe TRBD2 (5 bases). V dropped 5 bases and J dropped 0 bases, with 15 bases sitting between them. CDR1 and CDR2 from the germline V gene are SEHNR and FQNEAQ (reference sequence). The CDR3 runs 16 residues. The CDR3 DNA reads TGTGCCAGCAGCCCTTGGCGGACTCGTAGCACAGATACGCAGTATTTT. This sequence encodes CASSPWRTRSTDTQYF.

V is TRBV27 and J is TRBJ1-1; possibly TRBD1 for D (6 bases). Germline lookup yields CDR1 MNHEY and CDR2 SMNVEV (reference sequence). The V end lost 2 bases, the J end lost 3 bases, and 16 bases lay between the germline ends. The CDR3 covers 16 residues. The chain's CDR3 is CASSLIGGSSYTEAFF. The DNA for the CDR3 is TGTGCCAGCAGTTTAATAGGGGGGAGCTCGTACACTGAAGCTTTCTTT.

This clonotype occurred a few times. The rearrangement links TRBV25-1 to TRBJ1-1; 7 bases are a match to TRBD1. CDR1 and CDR2 (germline): MGHDK, SYGVNS. Trimming at V came to 3 bases and at J to 2 bases, leaving 6 bases not matched to a gene. CDR3 length equals 15 residues. CDR3 in amino acids: CASSETGRTNTEAFF. The CDR3 nucleotides are TGTGCCAGCAGTGAGACAGGGCGAACTAACACTGAAGCTTTCTTT.

This clonotype was seen a handful of times. V gene TRBV7-2 combines with J gene TRBJ2-7; a possible D gene is TRBD1 (6 bases). V was pared by 5 bases and J by 0 bases, with 14 bases between. This CDR3 contains 15 residues. Germline V CDR1 and CDR2: SGHTA, FQGNSA. CDR3 nucleotides: TGTGCCAGCAGCCAATCTAGGGACATCTCCTACGAGCAGTACTTC. Translating gives CASSQSRDISYEQYF.

V usage is TRBV4-2 and J usage is TRBJ1-1; 7 bases agree with TRBD1. This CDR3 is built from 16 residues. Germline V CDR1 and CDR2: LGHNA, YNFKEQ. V lost 4 bases to trimming and J lost 1 base; unmatched junction nucleotides: 9. The CDR3 DNA follows: TGTGCCAGCAGCCGAACACCGGGACAGTCGAACACTGAAGCTTTCTTT. This gives the protein CASSRTPGQSNTEAFF.

This clonotype was seen a few times. V gene TRBV20-1 combines with J gene TRBJ1-3; D is uncertain. The CDR3 has 14 residues. The germline V and J ends were trimmed by 5 bases and 0 bases, with 11 bases remaining between them. Germline loops: CDR1 DFQATT, CDR2 SNEGSKA (reference sequence). The CDR3 coding sequence is TGCAGTGCTGCGGACGCGAGCTCTGGAAACACCATATATTTT. Its protein is CSAADASSGNTIYF.

In its sample, this clonotype was seen a few times. The V call is TRBV6-1, the J call TRBJ2-7; D is tentatively TRBD1 or TRBD2 (5 bases each). The V and J ends lost 6 bases and 0 bases respectively, with 15 bases between them. CDR1 MNHNS and CDR2 SASEGT come from the germline V gene. The CDR3 contains 15 residues. CDR3 residues: CASRTRDGSSYEQYF. DNA of the CDR3: TGTGCCAGCAGAACCAGGGACGGTAGCTCCTACGAGCAGTACTTC.

This chain uses TRBV7-9 with TRBJ2-7, with 12 bases lining up with TRBD2. Germline CDR1 is SEHNR and CDR2 is FQNEAQ (reference sequence). This CDR3 is built from 16 residues. V shed 4 bases, J shed 5 bases, and the junction held 9 bases outside the gene matches. CDR3 sequence reads: CASSSRTSGIRDEQYF. The DNA for the CDR3 is TGTGCCAGCAGCTCCCGGACTAGCGGGATTAGAGACGAGCAGTACTTC.

This clonotype showed up many times. The V and J genes are TRBV20-1 and TRBJ1-1; D gene unclear. Germline V gene sequence: CDR1 DFQATT, CDR2 SNEGSKA (reference sequence). The V gene lost 3 bases and the J gene lost 11 bases, with 13 bases spanning the gap. The length of the CDR3 is 11 residues. The CDR3 sequence: CSARPTDWAFF. DNA for the CDR3: TGCAGTGCTAGGCCCACGGACTGGGCTTTCTTT.

There are a few counts of this clonotype. The rearrangement links TRBV28 to TRBJ2-1; 10 nucleotides align to TRBD2. V gave up 6 bases and J gave up 3 bases; unmatched junction bases: 11. CDR3 size: 17 residues. In germline, CDR1 is MDHEN, CDR2 SYDVKM. The CDR3 protein is CASRRLGLAENYNEQFF. The CDR3 DNA is TGTGCCAGCAGGAGACTAGGACTAGCGGAGAACTACAATGAGCAGTTCTTC. The variable domain in full, with the rest retrieved from reference TRBV28 and TRBJ2-1, is DVKVTQSSRYLVKRTGEKVFLECVQDMDHENMFWYRQDPGLGLRLIYFSYDVKMKEKGDIPEGYSVSREKKERFSLILESASTNQTSMYLCASRRLGLAENYNEQFFGPGTRLTVL.